The 31 T cell receptor beta chains below all came from one sample that was sequenced in a study of T cells after yellow fever vaccination. TCRdb used MiXCR to reprocess the 5' RACE reads, holding one entry per CDR3 protein. The sample contains approximately 600,000 distinct CDR3 sequences, about 12% of which appear only once. Sequences were derived from PBMCs, sampled on the day of the yellow fever booster vaccination. These receptors were taken from a man aged 25 to 40 who received the YFV17D yellow fever vaccine.

The rearrangement uses TRBV7-2 and TRBJ2-3; D remains unclear. The CDR3 is 13 residues long. The germline V gene encodes CDR1 SGHTA and CDR2 FQGNSA. V was shortened by 3 bases and J by 4 bases, with 8 bases between the two germline ends. CDR3 protein: CASSFQSSDTQYF. The CDR3 DNA is TGTGCCAGCAGCTTCCAATCTTCAGATACGCAGTATTTT.

The table lists this clonotype with many counts. V is TRBV20-1 and J is TRBJ2-2; 8 nucleotides line up with TRBD1. V was pared by 2 bases and J by 0 bases, with 2 bases of the junction left unmatched. The CDR3 spans 15 residues. Germline V lookup: CDR1 DFQATT, CDR2 SNEGSKA (reference sequence). CDR3: CSARRTGSNTGELFF. The CDR3 DNA sequence: TGCAGTGCTAGACGGACAGGGTCGAACACCGGGGAGCTGTTTTTT.

This clonotype was observed a handful of times. V and J are TRBV6-2 or TRBV6-3 and TRBJ2-1; 9 bases are shared with TRBD2. The CDR3 covers 16 residues. The V gene end was trimmed by 0 bases and the J gene end by 7 bases; junction bases not matched to a gene: 7. CDR1 is MNHEY and CDR2 is SVGEGT in the germline V gene. Written as DNA, the CDR3 is TGTGCCAGCAGTTACTCGGCTAGCGGGATTGGGAATGAGCAGTTCTTC. It is translated as CASSYSASGIGNEQFF.

This clonotype was observed a handful of times. This rearrangement joins TRBV7-9 to TRBJ1-4; a possible D gene is TRBD1 (5 bases). The CDR3 runs to 16 residues. CDR1 is SEHNR, CDR2 FQNEAQ, per germline (reference sequence). V gave up 2 bases and J gave up 8 bases, with 18 bases separating them. CDR3 nucleotide sequence: TGTGCCAGCAGCTTATTGCAGGGTAGTTTCTCGGAAAAACTGTTTTTT. It yields the protein CASSLLQGSFSEKLFF.

This clonotype has a handful of counts. The rearrangement uses TRBV12-3 or TRBV12-4 and TRBJ2-1, with a tentative D call TRBD2 (7 bases). CDR3 length equals 13 residues. Trimming shortened V by 6 bases and J by 7 bases, and 13 bases separated the two germline ends. DNA of the CDR3: TGTGCCAGCAGGGGGGGGGCATGGAATGAGCAGTTCTTC. This sequence encodes CASRGGAWNEQFF.

This clonotype was counted a few times. The rearrangement uses TRBV7-9 and TRBJ2-2, with a tentative D call TRBD1 (5 bases). The CDR3 totals 13 residues. The V gene's germline CDR1 is SEHNR and CDR2 FQNEAQ (reference sequence). V lost 7 bases to trimming and J lost 5 bases, with 11 bases between them. Written as DNA, the CDR3 is TGTGCCAGCACCTGGCAGGGAACCGGGGAGCTGTTTTTT. As protein: CASTWQGTGELFF.

This clonotype was picked up a small number of times. V usage is TRBV9 and J usage is TRBJ1-2, with a tentative D call TRBD1 (6 bases). The germline V gene encodes CDR1 SGDLS and CDR2 YYNGEE. The length of the CDR3 is 14 residues. V shed 3 bases and J shed 2 bases, with 11 bases lying between them. In DNA form, the CDR3 reads TGTGCCAGCAGCGCCCAGGGGTTGAACTATGGCTACACCTTC. Encoded protein: CASSAQGLNYGYTF.

The sample holds a few counts of this clonotype. V is TRBV15 and J is TRBJ1-4; TRBD1 agrees at 8 bases. The CDR3 is 11 residues long. V was pared by 5 bases and J by 16 bases, with 6 bases of the junction left unmatched. CDR1 LNHNV and CDR2 YYDKDF come from the germline V gene (reference sequence). CDR3 amino acids: CATSWGQAQFF. The DNA for the CDR3 is TGTGCCACCAGCTGGGGACAGGCCCAGTTTTTT.

This clonotype was picked up many times. The V and J genes are TRBV12-3 or TRBV12-4 and TRBJ2-2; 14 bases match TRBD2. The V segment lost 5 bases and the J segment 6 bases; nucleotides outside the gene matches: 5. The CDR3 has 16 amino acids. The CDR3 DNA reads as TGTGCCAGCAGTCCCGGGACTAGCGGGAGCTCCGGGGAGCTGTTTTTT. As protein: CASSPGTSGSSGELFF.

A few counts support this clonotype. The chain uses TRBV7-9 and TRBJ2-6, with D unclear. The V gene's germline CDR1 is SEHNR and CDR2 FQNEAQ (reference sequence). There are 15 residues in the CDR3. The ends were cut back, 7 bases at V and 0 bases at J, with 10 bases in the middle. CDR3: CASTTSISGANVLTF. DNA of the CDR3: TGTGCCAGCACCACTTCTATCTCTGGGGCCAACGTCCTGACTTTC.

This rearrangement joins TRBV11-2 to TRBJ2-3, with 12 bases matching TRBD2. The CDR3 length is 16 residues. Germline CDR1 reads SGHAT; CDR2 reads FQNNGV. The J segment lost 6 bases and the V segment lost 5 bases, leaving 9 bases of the junction unmatched. CDR3 in DNA: TGTGCCAGCAGCCCGAGACTAGCGGGAGAGTGGGATACGCAGTATTTT. Translation gives CASSPRLAGEWDTQYF.

In its sample, this clonotype was seen many times. The V and J genes are TRBV6-2 or TRBV6-3 and TRBJ2-1, with D perhaps TRBD2 (5 bases). CDR3 length: 13 residues. V dropped 0 bases and J dropped 9 bases, with 9 bases sitting between them. CDR1 is MNHEY and CDR2 is SVGEGT in the germline V gene. CDR3 protein: CASSYSRVSEQFF. Written as DNA, the CDR3 is TGTGCCAGCAGTTACTCGAGGGTTTCTGAGCAGTTCTTC.

The chain joins TRBV6-5 to TRBJ2-5; D is uncertain. V was trimmed by 0 bases and J by 5 bases, leaving 10 bases between them. The CDR3 extends over 14 amino acids. Germline V CDR1 and CDR2: MNHEY, SVGAGI. The CDR3 region has the DNA TGTGCCAGCAGTTACTCGATTAGCTGGGAGACCCAGTACTTC. This sequence encodes CASSYSISWETQYF.

This clonotype was picked up a small number of times. The chain recombines TRBV14 with TRBJ2-2; D gene uncertain. The V and J ends lost 1 base and 5 bases respectively, with 17 bases between them. There are 17 residues in the CDR3. Per germline, CDR1 SGHDN and CDR2 FVKESK. Here the CDR3 DNA reads TGTGCCAGCAGCCAAGGTGTTGCGTCACTAAGGACCGGGGAGCTGTTTTTT. Its protein is CASSQGVASLRTGELFF. The entire variable domain, with the rest obtained from reference TRBV14 and TRBJ2-2, is as follows: EAGVTQFPSHSVIEKGQTVTLRCDPISGHDNLYWYRRVMGKEIKFLLHFVKESKQDESGMPNNRFLAERTGGTYSTLKVQPAELEDSGVYFCASSQGVASLRTGELFFGEGSRLTVL.

This clonotype was counted a few times. The chain joins TRBV3-1 to TRBJ2-3; maybe TRBD2 (6 bases). V lost 3 bases to trimming and J lost 0 bases, with 19 bases between them. The CDR3 runs 18 residues. In germline, CDR1 is LGHDT, CDR2 YNNKEL (reference sequence). This CDR3 is CASSHLPLLAASTDTQYF. The CDR3 DNA reads TGTGCCAGCAGCCATCTCCCTCTATTAGCGGCAAGCACAGATACGCAGTATTTT.

In this sample, this clonotype turned up many times. The chain links TRBV5-1 to TRBJ1-5; D uncertain. The CDR3 covers 13 residues. Trimming pared 0 bases from V and 1 base from J, leaving 2 bases between. Per the germline V gene, CDR1 is SGHRS and CDR2 is YFSETQ. The CDR3 reads CASSLDSNQPQHF. DNA of the CDR3: TGCGCCAGCAGCTTGGACAGCAATCAGCCCCAGCATTTT.

The rearrangement links TRBV7-2 to TRBJ2-5; 7 bases fit TRBD2. This CDR3 is 15 amino acids long. J gave up 2 bases and V 1 base, and 4 bases lay outside the gene matches. Germline CDR1 reads SGHTA; CDR2 reads FQGNSA. CDR3 region: CASSLGMGGQETQYF. Here the CDR3 DNA reads TGTGCCAGCAGCTTAGGAATGGGGGGGCAAGAGACCCAGTACTTC. Filled out from reference TRBV7-2 and TRBJ2-5, the complete variable domain reads GAGVSQSPSNKVTEKGKDVELRCDPISGHTALYWYRQSLGQGLEFLIYFQGNSAPDKSGLPSDRFSAERTGGSVSTLTIQRTQQEDSAVYLCASSLGMGGQETQYFGPGTRLLVL.

This clonotype was recorded a few times. This chain links TRBV30 with TRBJ2-7; D possibly uses TRBD1 or TRBD2 (5 bases each). The ends were cut back, 3 bases at V and 0 bases at J, with 9 bases in the middle. Per the germline V gene, CDR1 is GTSNPN and CDR2 is SVGIG (reference sequence). This CDR3 is built from 13 residues. CDR3 nucleotide sequence: TGTGCCTGGAGGTCGGGGCTCTCCTACGAGCAGTACTTC. Protein sequence: CAWRSGLSYEQYF.

The gene calls are TRBV5-1 and TRBJ2-3; TRBD2 aligns across 16 bases. The CDR3 totals 18 residues. V gave up 4 bases and J gave up 5 bases; unmatched junction bases: 10. Germline values: CDR1 SGHRS, CDR2 YFSETQ. The chain's CDR3 is CASSPGLAGGPWGDTQYF. The CDR3 DNA reads as TGCGCCAGCAGCCCGGGACTAGCGGGAGGGCCATGGGGAGATACGCAGTATTTT.

The V gene is TRBV7-8, the J gene TRBJ1-1; the D is unclear. From germline, CDR1 is SGHVS and CDR2 FQNEAQ. V lost 4 bases and J lost 6, with 12 bases in between. The CDR3 runs 13 residues. CDR3 sequence reads: CASSYSGKAEAFF. Written as DNA, the CDR3 is TGTGCCAGCAGCTATAGTGGAAAAGCTGAAGCTTTCTTT.

The CDR3 DNA follows: TGCGCCAGCAGCTTGGAAATTAGGAACACTGAAGCTTTCTTT. Amino acid sequence: CASSLEIRNTEAFF. The gene calls are TRBV5-1 and TRBJ1-1; D not resolved. Trimming left V 0 bases short and J 1 base short, with 7 bases between. The CDR3 runs 14 residues. From germline, CDR1 is SGHRS and CDR2 YFSETQ.

This clonotype was seen a handful of times. This chain links TRBV12-3 or TRBV12-4 with TRBJ2-1, with TRBD2 matching 12 bases. Unmatched junction bases numbered 16, after V lost 10 bases and J lost 0 bases. The CDR3 has 19 residues. CDR3: CAIGAGTSGSDLSYNEQFF. CDR3 coding DNA: TGTGCCATTGGGGCGGGGACTAGCGGGTCGGATCTCTCCTACAATGAGCAGTTCTTC.

Only a few counts were recorded for this clonotype. V and J are TRBV12-3 or TRBV12-4 and TRBJ2-7, with TRBD2 matching over 8 bases. CDR3 size: 15 residues. V lost 4 bases, J lost 8 bases, and 13 bases stayed unmatched. Here the CDR3 reads CASSSPVIAGSQQYF. The CDR3 DNA follows: TGTGCCAGCAGTTCCCCCGTCATAGCGGGATCTCAGCAGTACTTC.

The chain is built from TRBV24-1 and TRBJ2-3; the match to TRBD1 covers 7 bases. The CDR3 extends over 14 amino acids. Germline-derived CDR1 and CDR2 are KGHDR and SFDVKD. Trimming removed 10 bases from V and 5 bases from J; junction bases left unmatched: 11. In DNA, the CDR3 is TGTGCCACGAATGACAGGGCTCGCTTAGATACGCAGTATTTT. Translating it yields CATNDRARLDTQYF.

This CDR3 reads CASKAGRTLRGEWQFF. The CDR3 region has the DNA TGTGCCAGTAAAGCGGGACGTACCCTTCGCGGGGAGTGGCAGTTCTTC. The chain is built from TRBV28 and TRBJ2-1; TRBD2 matches at 7 bases. The CDR3 totals 16 residues. J lost 12 bases, V lost 9 bases, and 23 bases had no gene match. The germline V gene has CDR1 MDHEN and CDR2 SYDVKM.

The chain combines TRBV15 with TRBJ1-5, with a tentative D call TRBD1 (5 bases). Deletions cut 0 bases from V and 5 bases from J, with 11 bases between. CDR3 length: 15 residues. Germline V gene data show CDR1 as LNHNV and CDR2 as YYDKDF (reference sequence). Here the CDR3 reads CATSRDLGRDQPQHF. DNA of the CDR3: TGTGCCACCAGCAGAGATTTGGGGCGAGATCAGCCCCAGCATTTT.

This clonotype appeared a few times. This chain links TRBV5-1 with TRBJ1-6, with D tentatively TRBD1 (5 bases). Germline CDR1 and CDR2: SGHRS and YFSETQ. Trimming removed 4 bases from V and 7 bases from J, with 21 bases in between. The CDR3 loop spans 17 amino acids. The CDR3: CASSPRGDSIRNSPLHF. The CDR3, as DNA: TGCGCCAGCAGCCCGAGAGGGGATAGCATAAGGAATTCACCCCTCCACTTT.

This clonotype has only a few counts. DNA of the CDR3: TGCAGTGCTAGGCCACGACAGGGGGTCCACGAGCAGTACTTC. This sequence encodes CSARPRQGVHEQYF. This chain links TRBV20-1 with TRBJ2-7; 9 positions agree with TRBD1. V shed 3 bases, J shed 5 bases, and the junction held 8 bases outside the gene matches. Germline values: CDR1 DFQATT, CDR2 SNEGSKA (reference sequence). The CDR3 loop spans 14 amino acids.

The chain combines TRBV29-1 with TRBJ2-7, with 10 positions matching TRBD2. This CDR3 spans 14 amino acids. Germline-derived CDR1 and CDR2 are SQVTM and ANQGSEA. The V and J ends lost 7 bases and 6 bases, in that order; junction bases with no gene match: 12. In DNA, the CDR3 is TGCAGCGGAGCGACCGGGACTAGCGTATTCGAGCAGTACTTC. This translates into CSGATGTSVFEQYF.

This clonotype has a handful of counts. The rearrangement joins TRBV5-1 to TRBJ2-1, with TRBD2 matching 7 bases. Germline CDR1 and CDR2: SGHRS and YFSETQ. CDR3 size: 16 residues. Trimming at V came to 1 base and at J to 0 bases, leaving 4 bases not matched to a gene. CDR3 DNA sequence: TGCGCCAGCAGCTTGTGGGAGGGCAACTCCTACAATGAGCAGTTCTTC. Amino acids: CASSLWEGNSYNEQFF.

This clonotype has more than one count but fewer than ten. The chain combines TRBV5-5 with TRBJ2-5, with D maybe TRBD2 (5 bases). CDR1 and CDR2 from the germline V gene are SGHKS and YYEKEE (reference sequence). V was shortened by 2 bases and J by 2 bases, with 10 bases between the two germline ends. This CDR3 is built from 14 residues. In DNA, the CDR3 is TGTGCCAGCAGCTTCAGTTCGGGGCAAGAGACCCAGTACTTC. Protein product: CASSFSSGQETQYF.